What follows are 9 T cell receptor beta chains derived from one specimen sequenced in a study of blood T cell repertoires in COVID-19. Some clones are missing from TCRdb's copy, which holds only in-frame ones; the method was immunoSEQ multiplex PCR. The sample yields about 260,000 clones, roughly 90% seen once. What was sequenced was peripheral blood. Receptors were obtained from a man aged 30 to 39 with active or convalescent COVID-19.

The chain links TRBV11-3 to TRBJ2-7, with D tentatively TRBD1 (8 bases). With 5 bases removed from V and 0 bases from J, the gap between germline ends came to 20 bases. Germline assignment: CDR1 SGHNT and CDR2 YENEEA. This CDR3 contains 17 residues. For the CDR3, the DNA is TGTGCCAGCAGCGTCGGGGGGACAGGCCCTTTCTCCTACGAGCAGTACTTC. It codes for CASSVGGTGPFSYEQYF.

This rearrangement joins TRBV5-1 to TRBJ1-4, with a weak D call TRBD1 (6 bases). The germline gives CDR1 SGHRS, CDR2 YFSETQ. CDR3 size: 13 residues. V was shortened by 7 bases and J by 5 bases, with 12 bases between the two germline ends. CDR3: CASRTVMNEKLFF. The CDR3 bases are TGCGCCAGCCGGACAGTAATGAATGAAAAACTGTTTTTT.

The V call is TRBV14, the J call TRBJ1-1; D is unresolved. The germline V and J ends were trimmed by 4 bases and 3 bases, with 9 bases remaining between them. The CDR3 has 13 amino acids. The germline gives CDR1 SGHDN, CDR2 FVKESK. CDR3 bases: TGTGCCAGCAGCCCCCGTATTGACACTGAAGCTTTCTTT. Translating gives CASSPRIDTEAFF.

The chain joins TRBV6-5 to TRBJ1-6, with 7 bases fitting TRBD1. This CDR3 contains 12 residues. Germline lookup yields CDR1 MNHEY and CDR2 SVGAGI. The ends lost 8 bases at V and 7 bases at J; junction bases unmatched: 2. The CDR3 nucleotides read TGTGCCAGCGCAGGGGGGAATTCACCCCTCCACTTT. This sequence encodes CASAGGNSPLHF.

This chain connects TRBV7-9 to TRBJ1-4; D might be TRBD1 (5 bases). Trimming removed 8 bases from V and 12 bases from J, with 25 bases in between. The CDR3 spans 15 residues. From germline, CDR1 is SEHNR and CDR2 FQNEAQ (reference sequence). The CDR3, as DNA: TGTGCCAGCGAGCTTAGGCAGGGTCTCAGAGAGGAACTGTTTTTT. It codes for CASELRQGLREELFF.

The chain combines TRBV19 with TRBJ2-6; D call uncertain. The CDR3 has 14 residues. CDR1 and CDR2 (germline): LNHDA, SQIVND (reference sequence). V lost 2 bases and J lost 3, with 5 bases in between. CDR3 protein: CASSIPVGANVLTF. DNA of the CDR3: TGTGCCAGTAGTATACCAGTTGGGGCCAACGTCCTGACTTTC.

V and J are TRBV18 and TRBJ2-7; 9 bases line up with TRBD1. The CDR3 sequence is 16 residues long. Trimming at V came to 3 bases and at J to 6 bases, leaving 12 bases not matched to a gene. Germline V gene lookup returns CDR1 KGHSH and CDR2 LQKENI. The CDR3 spells CASSPFTGGEGREQYF. The CDR3, as DNA: TGTGCCAGCTCACCGTTTACAGGGGGCGAAGGGCGCGAGCAGTACTTC.

This sequence joins TRBV27 and TRBJ1-2, with D hard to call. The germline CDR1 and CDR2 sequences are MNHEY and SMNVEV (reference sequence). V was trimmed by 3 bases and J by 7 bases, leaving 12 bases between them. This CDR3 region has 13 residues. CDR3 loop: CASSLGGLSGYTF. CDR3 sequence (DNA): TGTGCCAGCAGTTTGGGAGGGTTGAGTGGCTACACCTTC.

This chain uses TRBV3-1 (or the pseudogene TRBV3-2) with TRBJ2-5; 10 bases match TRBD2. In germline, CDR1 is LGHDT, CDR2 YNNKEL (reference sequence). This CDR3 spans 15 amino acids. The J segment lost 3 bases and the V segment lost 4 bases, leaving 5 bases of the junction unmatched. Here the CDR3 reads CASSLLAGAKETQYF. The DNA of the CDR3 is TGTGCCAGCAGCCTCCTAGCGGGGGCGAAAGAGACCCAGTACTTC.